Listed below are T cell receptor beta chains from one sample, sequenced in a study of blood T cell repertoires in COVID-19. Here immunoSEQ multiplex PCR was the method, and the copy in TCRdb shows in-frame clones only, minus some. The sample holds 300,000 to 400,000 clones, roughly 90% seen once. The sample was peripheral blood. These TCRs come from a woman between 25 and 40 years old with COVID-19, enrolled during active disease. CDR3s include the opening cysteine and the closing phenylalanine or tryptophan. Each record gives: J gene, V gene, clone size, D gene, CDR3 DNA, CDR3 protein. A D gene is named only where the DNA matches it firmly. A clone size is listed for some rows: how often the clone was seen (once, few, many), or a class if it is expanded.

j_gene: TRBJ2-2; v_gene: TRBV11-2; abundance: NA; d_gene: TRBD1; CDR3nt: TGTGCCAGCAGCTCCCGGGACAGGGGTGCCGGGGAGCTGTTTTTT; CDR3aa: CASSSRDRGAGELFF
j_gene: TRBJ2-6; v_gene: TRBV4-1; abundance: NA; d_gene: TRBD1; CDR3nt: TGCGCCAGCAGCCAGCCAAGGGACAGGGACTCTGGGGCCAACGTCCTGACTTTC; CDR3aa: CASSQPRDRDSGANVLTF
j_gene: TRBJ1-6; v_gene: TRBV2; abundance: few; d_gene: NA; CDR3nt: TGTGCCAGCAATGGCCAGGGGTCTTTAAATTCACCCCTCCACTTT; CDR3aa: CASNGQGSLNSPLHF
j_gene: TRBJ1-6; v_gene: TRBV21-1; abundance: once; d_gene: NA; CDR3nt: TGTGCCAGCAGCATCCCCACCGGGATCACCTATTCACCCCTCCACTTT; CDR3aa: CASSIPTGITYSPLHF
j_gene: TRBJ1-2; v_gene: TRBV19; abundance: NA; d_gene: TRBD1; CDR3nt: TGTGCCAGTAGTTCACACTACAGGGGACAGAACTATGGCTACACCTTC; CDR3aa: CASSSHYRGQNYGYTF
j_gene: TRBJ2-3; v_gene: TRBV9; abundance: NA; d_gene: NA; CDR3nt: TGTGCCAGCAGCGTCCAAGCGAATACGCAGTATTTT; CDR3aa: CASSVQANTQYF
j_gene: TRBJ1-2; v_gene: TRBV28; abundance: NA; d_gene: TRBD1; CDR3nt: TGTGCCAGCAGTACCTCCGGGACAGACCACTATGGCTACACCTTC; CDR3aa: CASSTSGTDHYGYTF
j_gene: TRBJ2-2; v_gene: TRBV27; abundance: NA; d_gene: NA; CDR3nt: TGTGCCAGCAGTTACAGGGTTGGGGACACCGGGGAGCTGTTTTTT; CDR3aa: CASSYRVGDTGELFF
j_gene: TRBJ1-2; v_gene: TRBV10-3; abundance: NA; d_gene: NA; CDR3nt: TGTGCCATCAGTGAGCCTGGACAAACTAACTATGGCTACACCTTC; CDR3aa: CAISEPGQTNYGYTF
j_gene: TRBJ2-3; v_gene: TRBV20-1; abundance: NA; d_gene: TRBD2; CDR3nt: TGCAGTGCTAGTAGGAGTAGCGGGGGTGTCTTTGGCACAGATACGCAGTATTTT; CDR3aa: CSASRSSGGVFGTDTQYF